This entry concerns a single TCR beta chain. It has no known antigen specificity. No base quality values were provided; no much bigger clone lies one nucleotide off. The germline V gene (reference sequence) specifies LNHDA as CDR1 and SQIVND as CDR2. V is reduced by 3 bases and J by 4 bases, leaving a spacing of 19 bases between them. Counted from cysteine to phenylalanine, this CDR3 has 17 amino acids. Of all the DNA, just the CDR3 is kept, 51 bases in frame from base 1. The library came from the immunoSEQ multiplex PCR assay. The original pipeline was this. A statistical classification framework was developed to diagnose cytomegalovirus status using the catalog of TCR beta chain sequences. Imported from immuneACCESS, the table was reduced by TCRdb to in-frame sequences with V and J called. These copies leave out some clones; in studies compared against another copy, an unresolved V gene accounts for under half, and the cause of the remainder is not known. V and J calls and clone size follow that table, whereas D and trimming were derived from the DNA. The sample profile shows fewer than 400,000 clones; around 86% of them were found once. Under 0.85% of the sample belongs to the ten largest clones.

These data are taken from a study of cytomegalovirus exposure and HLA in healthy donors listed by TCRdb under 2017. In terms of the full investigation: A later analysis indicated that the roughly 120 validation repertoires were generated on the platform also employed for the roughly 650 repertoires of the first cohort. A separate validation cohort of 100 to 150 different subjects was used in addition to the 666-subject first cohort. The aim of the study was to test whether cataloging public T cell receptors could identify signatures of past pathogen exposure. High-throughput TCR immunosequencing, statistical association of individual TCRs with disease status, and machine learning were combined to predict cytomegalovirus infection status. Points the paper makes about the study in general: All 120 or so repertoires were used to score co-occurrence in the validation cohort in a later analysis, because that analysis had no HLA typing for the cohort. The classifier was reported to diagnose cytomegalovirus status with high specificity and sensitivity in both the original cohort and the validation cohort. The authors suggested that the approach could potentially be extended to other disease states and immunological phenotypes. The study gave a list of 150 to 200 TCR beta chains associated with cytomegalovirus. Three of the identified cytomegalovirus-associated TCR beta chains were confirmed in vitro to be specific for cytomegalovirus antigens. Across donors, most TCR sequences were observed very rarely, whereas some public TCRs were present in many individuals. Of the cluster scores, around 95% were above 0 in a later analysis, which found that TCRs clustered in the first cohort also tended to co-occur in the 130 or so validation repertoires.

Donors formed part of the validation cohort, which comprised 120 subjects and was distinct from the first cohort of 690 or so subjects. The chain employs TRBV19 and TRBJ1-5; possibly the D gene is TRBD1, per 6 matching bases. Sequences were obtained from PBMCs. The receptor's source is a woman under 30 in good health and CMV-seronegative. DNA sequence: TGTGCCAGTAGTATCCCCACCCAACAGGGTAAGAATCAGCCCCAGCATTTT. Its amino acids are CASSIPTQQGKNQPQHF.